This T cell receptor beta chain was observed in a study of CD8 T cells in ankylosing spondylitis. With 3 bases removed from V and 0 bases from J, the gap between germline ends came to 11 bases. The CDR3 runs 16 residues. Germline V gene data show CDR1 as SGHVS and CDR2 as FNYEAQ. General study results and limits: Characteristic of ankylosing spondylitis blood, it appeared, was a TCR beta motif comprising several highly homologous variants. It was reported that disease-linked clones were significantly enriched in matched ankylosing spondylitis synovial fluid.

This clonotype was seen ten or more times. Its antigen is undetermined. 5'-RACE, quantitative and with molecular barcodes, yielded the TCR beta libraries. From the 5' RACE reads, TCRdb called clonotypes with MiXCR, one entry per CDR3 protein. The sample gives under 35,000 distinct CDR3 sequences, 5.5% to 8% of which show up once; about 11% is in the top ten. The chain carries TRBV7-6 and TRBJ2-2, with D perhaps matching TRBD2 (6 bases). This clonotype was sampled from a male donor with ankylosing spondylitis or in good health (not recorded which). Sequenced input: blood, either unsorted or a sorted T cell fraction (not recorded which). In nucleotides, the CDR3 is TGTGCCAGCAGCTTTCAGGGAGGTGCGAACACCGGGGAGCTGTTTTTT. This gives the protein CASSFQGGANTGELFF.